This T cell receptor beta chain was found in a study of T cells in Graves' hyperthyroidism and ophthalmopathy. RNA transcripts provided the source from which TCR beta CDR3 regions were amplified. A first-round RT-PCR of the TCR CDR3 used the HTBI primer set. TCRdb redid the calling of the multiplex PCR reads with MiXCR, one entry per CDR3 protein. The profile shows about 620,000 distinct CDR3 sequences, 15% to 20% of them singletons. Comment on this clonotype: Its antigen is still unknown.

Study-wide results and caveats: Before onset, by a median of approximately 5.9 months, the model predicted ophthalmopathy.

The sample was blood. The source is a woman in her twenties or thirties with Graves' hyperthyroidism.

In DNA form, the CDR3 reads TGCGCCAGCAGCCACGGACAGGCTAACACCATATATTTT. This encodes CASSHGQANTIYF. The rearrangement uses TRBV5-1 and TRBJ1-3; 7 nucleotides line up with TRBD1. The CDR3 runs to 13 residues. CDR1 and CDR2 from the germline V gene are SGHRS and YFSETQ. V was pared by 4 bases and J by 7 bases, with 5 bases of the junction left unmatched.